This T cell receptor (beta chain) was recovered during a study of OX40 agonist ivuxolimab in advanced cancers. In germline, CDR1 is SGHTA, CDR2 FQGTGA. CDR3 length: 13 amino acids. V was pared by 5 bases and J by 7 bases, with 12 bases between. Here immunoSEQ multiplex PCR was the method, and the copy in TCRdb shows in-frame clones only, minus some. The data show tens of thousands of clones, with about 88% seen just once and about 0.31% held by the top ten. The material sequenced was CD4+ or CD8+ T cells sorted from blood, taken in a trial of the OX40 agonist ivuxolimab. The chain uses TRBV7-3 and TRBJ2-1; D is ambiguous. The receptor comes from an adult with an advanced solid tumor such as melanoma, head and neck, liver or kidney cancer. The CDR3 loop reads CASSPQAWNEQFF. The CDR3 nucleotides are TGTGCCAGCAGCCCTCAGGCGTGGAATGAGCAGTTCTTC. The full variable domain, its missing parts supplied by reference TRBV7-3 and TRBJ2-1, is GAGVSQTPSNKVTEKGKYVELRCDPISGHTALYWYRQSLGQGPEFLIYFQGTGAADDSGLPNDRFFAVRPEGSVSTLKIQRTERGDSAVYLCASSPQAWNEQFFGPGTRLTVL.